This TCR beta chain emerged from a study of T cells in Graves' hyperthyroidism and ophthalmopathy. Whole-study context: At initial diagnosis, before any treatment had begun, peripheral blood was obtained.

Exclusion criteria comprised uncontrolled infection, other autoimmune disease, pregnancy or lactation. General observations from the study: Model predictions of ophthalmopathy came a median approximately 6 months before onset. Stable hyperthyroidism and ophthalmopathy were separated using 13 V-J signatures.

This CDR3 has 13 amino acids. Germline V gives CDR1 MGHDK, CDR2 SYGVNS. Trimming took 5 bases from V and 6 from J, leaving 14 bases between them. The source material, RNA transcripts, was used to amplify TCR beta CDR3 regions. The HTBI primer set served for first-round RT-PCR of the TCR CDR3. From the multiplex PCR reads, TCRdb called clonotypes with MiXCR, one entry per CDR3 protein. The table has over 350,000 distinct CDR3 sequences, 14% to 15% seen once; the top ten hold roughly 13%. This clonotype was detected only a few times. Its target is unknown. The specimen was blood. The clonotype was recovered from a man younger than 35 with Graves' ophthalmopathy. The rearrangement joins TRBV25-1 to TRBJ2-7; the D is unclear. In DNA, the CDR3 is TGTGCCAGCAGTTCCGGGCCTCTCGGCGAGCAGTACTTC. Translated: CASSSGPLGEQYF.